The 13 T cell receptor beta chains listed next were all sequenced from one sample in a study of T cell responses to AZD1222 COVID-19 vaccine. The repertoire was sequenced with immunoSEQ multiplex PCR; TCRdb's copy has only in-frame clones and lacks some. Of about 140,000 clones listed, about nine tenths are singletons. Here the sequenced sample was peripheral blood, taken 28 days after the second AZD1222 dose. These receptors were collected from an adult who received the AZD1222 COVID-19 vaccine.

The chain is built from TRBV28 and TRBJ2-2; D is uncertain. Germline V gene lookup returns CDR1 MDHEN and CDR2 SYDVKM. CDR3 size: 14 residues. Trimming removed 7 bases from V and 1 base from J, with 10 bases in between. DNA for the CDR3: TGTGCCAGCACCAGTAGCTGGAACACCGGGGAGCTGTTTTTT. The encoded protein is CASTSSWNTGELFF.

CDR3 sequence reads: CASSISAGTNYGYTF. CDR3 DNA sequence: TGTGCCAGTAGTATCAGTGCAGGAACTAACTATGGCTACACCTTC. V gene TRBV19 combines with J gene TRBJ1-2; D uncertain. V shed 3 bases and J shed 0 bases, with 11 bases lying between them. Germline loops: CDR1 LNHDA, CDR2 SQIVND (reference sequence). The CDR3 is 15 amino acids.

This clone was seen a single time. V is TRBV3-1 (or the pseudogene TRBV3-2) and J is TRBJ2-2, with 9 bases that match TRBD1. The CDR3 runs to 16 residues. Germline CDR1 is LGHDT and CDR2 is YNNKEL (reference sequence). The CDR3 sequence is CRPPGQGLSNTGELFF. The CDR3 DNA sequence: TGTCGACCCCCGGGACAGGGTTTGTCGAACACCGGGGAGCTGTTTTTT.

This chain links TRBV20-1 with TRBJ2-7; D is unclear. Looked up from germline, CDR1 is DFQATT and CDR2 is SNEGSKA (reference sequence). The V and J ends lost 3 bases and 5 bases respectively, with 8 bases between them. CDR3 length: 11 residues. CDR3 residues: CSARADNEQYF. In DNA form, the CDR3 reads TGCAGTGCTAGGGCCGATAACGAGCAGTACTTC.

This clone was seen only once. The gene calls are TRBV9 and TRBJ2-5, with 9 bases matching TRBD2. This CDR3 has 16 residues. The junction had 7 bases not matched to a gene; V was cut back by 4 bases and J by 0 bases. Germline CDR1 and CDR2: SGDLS and YYNGEE. CDR3 nucleotides: TGTGCCAGCAGCTTAAGGGGACTAGCAGACCAAGAGACCCAGTACTTC. Its protein is CASSLRGLADQETQYF.

The chain employs TRBV4-2 and TRBJ1-4; D uncertain. Germline CDR1 and CDR2: LGHNA and YNFKEQ. Trimming cost V 1 base and J 8 bases, with 5 bases left between them. This CDR3 spans 12 amino acids. The CDR3 spells CASSQGLEKLFF. The CDR3 DNA sequence: TGTGCCAGCAGCCAAGGCTTAGAAAAACTGTTTTTT.

J is TRBJ2-1 and V is TRBV3-1 (or the pseudogene TRBV3-2), with 15 bases fitting TRBD2. CDR1 and CDR2 (germline): LGHDT, YNNKEL (reference sequence). The V and J ends lost 5 bases and 6 bases, in that order; junction bases with no gene match: 8. The CDR3 loop spans 17 amino acids. The CDR3 region has the DNA TGTGCCAGCAGCGGCGGACTAGCGGGAGGGCCGGGCAATGAGCAGTTCTTC. This sequence encodes CASSGGLAGGPGNEQFF.

This clone was recorded once. The V and J genes are TRBV14 and TRBJ2-1, with D perhaps matching TRBD2 (6 bases). The CDR3 is made up of 15 amino acids. Germline values: CDR1 SGHDN, CDR2 FVKESK. The V end was cut by 2 bases, the J end by 4 bases, with 12 bases between. This chain's CDR3 is CASSQRRGLYNEQFF. The CDR3 coding sequence is TGTGCCAGCAGCCAAAGGAGGGGCCTATACAATGAGCAGTTCTTC.

This chain links TRBV7-2 with TRBJ1-4, with 8 nucleotides matching TRBD1. Unmatched junction bases numbered 4, after V lost 5 bases and J lost 5 bases. Germline CDR1 and CDR2: SGHTA and FQGNSA. CDR3 length: 14 amino acids. DNA of the CDR3: TGTGCCAGCAGCCCGCAGGGGGCGAATGAAAAACTGTTTTTT. This translates into CASSPQGANEKLFF.

This chain's CDR3 is CASSFSTGWEPQHF. In DNA form, the CDR3 reads TGTGCCAGCAGCTTCAGCACGGGTTGGGAGCCCCAGCATTTT. The genes are TRBV5-5 and TRBJ1-5; D remains unclear. V lost 2 bases and J 8 bases, leaving 14 bases between the germline ends. CDR1 SGHKS and CDR2 YYEKEE come from the germline V gene (reference sequence). The CDR3 length is 14 residues.

The chain is built from TRBV27 and TRBJ1-4; TRBD1 might be the D (6 bases). The V gene lost 0 bases and the J gene lost 6 bases, with 11 bases spanning the gap. This CDR3 region has 15 residues. Germline V gene data show CDR1 as MNHEY and CDR2 as SMNVEV (reference sequence). CDR3 sequence: CASSLSGGLYEKLFF. CDR3 coding DNA: TGTGCCAGCAGTTTATCCGGGGGCCTCTATGAAAAACTGTTTTTT.

V and J are TRBV19 and TRBJ2-7; TRBD1 is a possible D gene (6 bases). Germline loops: CDR1 LNHDA, CDR2 SQIVND (reference sequence). The V end lost 3 bases, the J end lost 5 bases, and 11 bases lay between the germline ends. This CDR3 is 13 amino acids long. CDR3 protein: CASSILQGHEQYF. The CDR3 DNA is TGTGCCAGTAGTATTCTTCAGGGGCACGAGCAGTACTTC.

J is TRBJ1-5 and V is TRBV30; D is unresolved. CDR3 length equals 17 residues. Germline CDR1 is GTSNPN and CDR2 is SVGIG (reference sequence). V was cut by 0 bases and J by 0 bases, with 15 bases left in between. CDR3 coding DNA: TGTGCCTGGAGTGTAAGTCGCACTCAGGATAGCAATCAGCCCCAGCATTTT. Translation: CAWSVSRTQDSNQPQHF.